This T cell receptor (beta chain) derives from a study of T-cell memory formation after mild COVID-19. At the level of the study: TCR clusters were mostly confined to one donor each. General observations from the study: Day 37-peaking second-wave clones had unconfirmed SARS-CoV-2 specificity. Contracting clones, day 15 to 85, had balanced CD4/CD8, and later expanders favored CD4+.

As regards this clonotype: Its antigen is currently unknown.

5'RACE, which relied on constant-segment primers, yielded TCR alpha and TCR beta cDNA libraries carrying sample barcodes and UMIs. TCRdb reanalysed the 5' RACE reads using MiXCR and keeps one entry per CDR3 protein. Seen here are roughly 300,000 distinct CDR3 sequences, about 16% observed once, and the top ten hold roughly 20%. Source material: PBMCs or a T cell subset sorted from them (not recorded which). This receptor was taken from a man aged 18 to 30 who had mild COVID-19 (a few samples of this study predate the infection). Cell type and time point are not known.

The DNA of the CDR3 is TGTGCCAGCAGTCAGAGCGGGCTCCCGTCCTACGAGCAGTACTTC. Its translation is CASSQSGLPSYEQYF. The chain employs TRBV6-5 and TRBJ2-7; D may be TRBD2 (6 bases). V lost 5 bases, J lost 1 base, and 15 bases lay in between. Germline V gene sequence: CDR1 MNHEY, CDR2 SVGAGI. CDR3 length: 15 amino acids.